This TCR beta chain was sequenced for a study of CD8 T cells in Susac syndrome. Study background: Treatment at blood withdrawal was none, corticosteroids, or intravenous immunoglobulin alone in Susac syndrome patients. Broader study findings: CD4+ repertoires of Susac syndrome patients lacked detectable clonal expansion.

From germline, CDR1 is MNHEY and CDR2 SMNVEV (reference sequence). CDR3 size: 17 residues. Trimming left V 2 bases short and J 0 bases short, with 17 bases between. TCR beta sequencing was performed on blood CD8+ and CD4+ T cells. TEMRA cells were FACS-enriched, and CD8+ and CD4+ T cells were isolated negatively. Regarding this clonotype: As yet, its antigen is unknown.

RNA in amounts of about 0.5 to 1 ug was reverse transcribed with random hexamers. TCRdb re-analysed the immunoSEQ multiplex PCR reads in MiXCR, keeping a single row per CDR3 protein. The sample lists about 240,000 distinct CDR3 sequences, 95% to 97% occurring once. The specimen sequenced was CD4+ T cells from PBMCs. The sequence came from a human donor with Susac syndrome. The chain has TRBV27 and TRBJ2-7; possibly TRBD1 for D (6 bases). The CDR3 nucleotides are TGTGCCAGCAGTTTAGGGAGAGTAGGGACATTCTCCTACGAGCAGTACTTC. Its protein is CASSLGRVGTFSYEQYF.